This T cell receptor (beta chain) was observed in a study of human T cells and chemical hapten exposure. Study-level background: During the roughly 25-week study period, patients had diphenylcyclopropenone applied to the scalp every week.

This clonotype was found many times. As yet, its antigen is unknown. One entry per CDR3 protein, called by TCRdb with MiXCR from the RACE reads. The sample consists of roughly 69,000 distinct CDR3 sequences, approximately 10% of them appearing once. Study findings and constraints: The study found that PT1 expanded TCR counts correlated positively with patch test score. Expanded TCRs clustered into significantly more large CDR3 similarity groups than controls, the analysis revealed.

The V and J ends lost 5 bases and 4 bases, in that order; junction bases with no gene match: 3. The germline CDR1 and CDR2 sequences are DFQATT and SNEGSKA (reference sequence). This CDR3 is built from 12 residues. Time point given: patch test 3, about 24 weeks after DPC sensitization. Treatment meaning: therapeutic diphenylcyclopropenone sensitization with weekly scalp DPC. The sample was whole blood, taken in connection with sensitization to the hapten diphenylcyclopropenone (DPC). The chain combines TRBV20-1 with TRBJ1-2; TRBD1 matches 8 bases. This receptor was identified in a woman in her 30s with alopecia areata. Some clones in this sample may be carry-over from other donors' samples. The DNA for the CDR3 is TGCAGTGCTGTGGGACAGGCCTATGGCTACACCTTC. Its protein is CSAVGQAYGYTF.